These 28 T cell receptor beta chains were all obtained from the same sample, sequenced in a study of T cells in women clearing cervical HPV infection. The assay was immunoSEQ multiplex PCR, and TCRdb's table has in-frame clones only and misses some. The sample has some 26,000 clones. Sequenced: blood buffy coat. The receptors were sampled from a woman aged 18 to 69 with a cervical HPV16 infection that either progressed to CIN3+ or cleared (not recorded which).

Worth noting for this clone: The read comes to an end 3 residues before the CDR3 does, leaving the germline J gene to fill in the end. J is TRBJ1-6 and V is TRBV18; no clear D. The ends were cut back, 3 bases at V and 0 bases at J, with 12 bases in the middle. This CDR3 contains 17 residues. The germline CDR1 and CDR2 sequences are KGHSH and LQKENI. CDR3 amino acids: CASSPSKHLSYNSPLHF. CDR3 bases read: TGTGCCAGCTCACCCTCGAAACACCTCTCCTATAATTCACCC.

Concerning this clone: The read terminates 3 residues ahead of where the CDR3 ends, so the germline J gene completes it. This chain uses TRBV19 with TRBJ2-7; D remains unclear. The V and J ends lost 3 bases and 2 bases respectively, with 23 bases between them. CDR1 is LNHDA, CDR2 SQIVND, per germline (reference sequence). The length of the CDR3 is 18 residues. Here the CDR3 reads CASSIAAIRIGTPYEQYF. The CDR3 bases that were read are TGTGCCAGTAGTATCGCGGCTATTCGTATCGGAACCCCCTACGAG.

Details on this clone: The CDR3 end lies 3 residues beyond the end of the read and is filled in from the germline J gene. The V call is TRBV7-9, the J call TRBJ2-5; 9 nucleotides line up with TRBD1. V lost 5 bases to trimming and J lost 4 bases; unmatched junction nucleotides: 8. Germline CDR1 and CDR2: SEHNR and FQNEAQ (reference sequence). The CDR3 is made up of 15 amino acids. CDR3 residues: CASSRSDRGLETQYF. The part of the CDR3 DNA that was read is TGTGCCAGCAGCCGCTCGGACAGGGGCCTAGAGACC. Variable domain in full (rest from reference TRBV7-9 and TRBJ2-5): DTGVSQNPRHKITKRGQNVTFRCDPISEHNRLYWYRQTLGQGPEFLTYFQNEAQLEKSRLLSDRFSAERPKGSFSTLEIQRTEQGDSAMYLCASSRSDRGLETQYFGPGTRLLVL.

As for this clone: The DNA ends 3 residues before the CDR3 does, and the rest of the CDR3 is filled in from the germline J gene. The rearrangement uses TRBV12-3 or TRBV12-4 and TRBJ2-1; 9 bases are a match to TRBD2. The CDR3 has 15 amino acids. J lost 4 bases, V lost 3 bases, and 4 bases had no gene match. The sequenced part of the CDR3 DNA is TGTGCCAGCAGTTTCTGGAGCGGGGGGTACAATGAG. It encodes CASSFWSGGYNE. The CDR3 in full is CASSFWSGGYNEQFF.

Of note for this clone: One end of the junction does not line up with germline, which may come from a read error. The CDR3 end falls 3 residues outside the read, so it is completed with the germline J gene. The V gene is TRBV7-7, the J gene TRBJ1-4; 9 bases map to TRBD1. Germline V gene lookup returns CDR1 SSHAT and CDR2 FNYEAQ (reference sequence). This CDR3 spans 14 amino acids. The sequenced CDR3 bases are TGTGCTAGCAGCCCCGACAGGGGGGGGAGAAAA. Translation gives CASSPDRGGRK. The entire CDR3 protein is CASSPDRGGRKLFF.

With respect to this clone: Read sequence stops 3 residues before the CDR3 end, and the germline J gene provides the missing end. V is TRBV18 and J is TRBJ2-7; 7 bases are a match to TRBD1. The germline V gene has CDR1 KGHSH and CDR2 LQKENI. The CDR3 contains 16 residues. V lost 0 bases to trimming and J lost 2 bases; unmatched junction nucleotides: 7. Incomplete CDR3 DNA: TGTGCCAGCTCACCACCTGCTAAGGGGGCAACCTACGAG. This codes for CASSPPAKGATYE. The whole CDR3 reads CASSPPAKGATYEQYF.

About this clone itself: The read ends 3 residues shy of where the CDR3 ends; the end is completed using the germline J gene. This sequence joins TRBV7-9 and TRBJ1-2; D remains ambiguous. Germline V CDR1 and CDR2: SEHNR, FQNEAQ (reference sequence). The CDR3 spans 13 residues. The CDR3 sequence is CASSLGSSYDYTF. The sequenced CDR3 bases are TGTGCCAGCAGTCTCGGGTCCTCCTACGAC.

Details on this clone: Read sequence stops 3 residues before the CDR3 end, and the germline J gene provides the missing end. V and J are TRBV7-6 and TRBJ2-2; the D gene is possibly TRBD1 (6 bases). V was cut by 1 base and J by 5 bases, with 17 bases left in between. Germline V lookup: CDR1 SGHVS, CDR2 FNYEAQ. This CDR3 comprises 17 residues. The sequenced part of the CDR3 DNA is TGTGCCAGCAGCTTAGGGACCCCAGGGGCCCCTACCGGGGAG. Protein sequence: CASSLGTPGAPTGE. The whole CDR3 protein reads CASSLGTPGAPTGELFF. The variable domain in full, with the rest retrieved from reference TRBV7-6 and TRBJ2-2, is GAGVSQSPRYKVTKRGQDVALRCDPISGHVSLYWYRQALGQGPEFLTYFNYEAQQDKSGLPNDRFSAERPEGSISTLTIQRTEQRDSAMYRCASSLGTPGAPTGELFFGEGSRLTVL.

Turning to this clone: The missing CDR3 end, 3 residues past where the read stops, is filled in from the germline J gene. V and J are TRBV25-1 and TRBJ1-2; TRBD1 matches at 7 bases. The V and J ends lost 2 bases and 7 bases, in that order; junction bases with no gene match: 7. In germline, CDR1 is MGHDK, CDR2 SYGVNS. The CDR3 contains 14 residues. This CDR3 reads CASSEGDTGAGYTF. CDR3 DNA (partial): TGTGCCAGCAGTGAAGGGGATACAGGGGCTGGC.

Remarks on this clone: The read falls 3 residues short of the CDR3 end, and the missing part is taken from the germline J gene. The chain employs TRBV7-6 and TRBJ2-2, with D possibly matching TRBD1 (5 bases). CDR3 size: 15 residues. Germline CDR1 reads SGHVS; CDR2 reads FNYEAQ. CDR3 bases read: TGTGCCAGCAGCGTAAGACAGACCGCTAATGAAAAG. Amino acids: CASSVRQTANEK. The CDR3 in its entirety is CASSVRQTANEKLFF.

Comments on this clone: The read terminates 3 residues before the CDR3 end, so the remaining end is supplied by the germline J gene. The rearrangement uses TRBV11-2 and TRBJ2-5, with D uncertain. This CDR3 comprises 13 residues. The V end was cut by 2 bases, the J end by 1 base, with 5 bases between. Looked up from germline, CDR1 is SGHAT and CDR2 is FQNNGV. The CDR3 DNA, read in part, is TGTGCCAGCAGCTTAAACAGCCAAGAGACC. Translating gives CASSLNSQET. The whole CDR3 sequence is CASSLNSQETQYF. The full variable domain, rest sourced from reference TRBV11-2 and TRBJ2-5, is EAGVAQSPRYKIIEKRQSVAFWCNPISGHATLYWYQQILGQGPKLLIQFQNNGVVDDSQLPKDRFSAERLKGVDSTLKIQPAKLEDSAVYLCASSLNSQETQYFGPGTRLLVL.

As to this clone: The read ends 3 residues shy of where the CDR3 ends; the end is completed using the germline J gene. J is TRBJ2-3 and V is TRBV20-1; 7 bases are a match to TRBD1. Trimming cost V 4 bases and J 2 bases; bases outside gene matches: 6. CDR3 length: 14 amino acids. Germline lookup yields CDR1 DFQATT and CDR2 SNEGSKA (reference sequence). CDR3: CSANPGGVTDTQYF. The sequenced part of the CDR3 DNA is TGCAGTGCTAATCCAGGGGGAGTCACAGATACG.

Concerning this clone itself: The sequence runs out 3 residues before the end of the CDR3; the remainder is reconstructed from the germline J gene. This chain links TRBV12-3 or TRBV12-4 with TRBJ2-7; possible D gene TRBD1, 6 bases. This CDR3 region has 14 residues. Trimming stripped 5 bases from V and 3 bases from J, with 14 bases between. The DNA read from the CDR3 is TGTGCCAGCAGTCAAGGACAGACCGTCTACGAG. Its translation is CASSQGQTVYE. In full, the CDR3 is CASSQGQTVYEQYF.

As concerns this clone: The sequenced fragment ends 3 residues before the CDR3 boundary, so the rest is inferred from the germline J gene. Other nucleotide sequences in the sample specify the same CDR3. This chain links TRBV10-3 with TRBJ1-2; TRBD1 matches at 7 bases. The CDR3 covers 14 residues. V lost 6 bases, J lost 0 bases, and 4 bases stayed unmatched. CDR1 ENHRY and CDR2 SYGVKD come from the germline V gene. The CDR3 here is CAIRGTAANYGYTF. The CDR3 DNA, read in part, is TGTGCCATCAGAGGGACAGCGGCTAACTATGGC.

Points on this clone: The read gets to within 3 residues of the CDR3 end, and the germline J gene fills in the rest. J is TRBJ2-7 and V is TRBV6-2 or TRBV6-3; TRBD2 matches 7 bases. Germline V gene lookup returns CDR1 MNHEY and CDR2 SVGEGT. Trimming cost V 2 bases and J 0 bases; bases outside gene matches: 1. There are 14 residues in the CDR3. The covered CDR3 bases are TGTGCCAGCAGTTACAAGCGGGGCTCCTACGAG. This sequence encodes CASSYKRGSYE. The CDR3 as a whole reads CASSYKRGSYEQYF.

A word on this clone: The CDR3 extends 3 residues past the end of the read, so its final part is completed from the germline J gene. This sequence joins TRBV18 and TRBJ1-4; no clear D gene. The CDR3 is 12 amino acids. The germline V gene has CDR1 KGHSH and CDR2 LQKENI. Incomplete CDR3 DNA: TGTGCCAGCTCAGGGAGCGGTTCACCA. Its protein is CASSGSGSP. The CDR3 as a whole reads CASSGSGSPLFF.

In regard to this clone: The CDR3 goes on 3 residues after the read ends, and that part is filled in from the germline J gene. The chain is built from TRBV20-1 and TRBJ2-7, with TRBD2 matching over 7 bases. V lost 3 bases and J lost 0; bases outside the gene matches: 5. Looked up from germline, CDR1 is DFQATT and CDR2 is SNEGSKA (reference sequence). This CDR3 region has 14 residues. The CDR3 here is CSARSSGASYEQYF. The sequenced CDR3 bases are TGCAGTGCTAGGTCGAGCGGGGCCTCCTACGAG.

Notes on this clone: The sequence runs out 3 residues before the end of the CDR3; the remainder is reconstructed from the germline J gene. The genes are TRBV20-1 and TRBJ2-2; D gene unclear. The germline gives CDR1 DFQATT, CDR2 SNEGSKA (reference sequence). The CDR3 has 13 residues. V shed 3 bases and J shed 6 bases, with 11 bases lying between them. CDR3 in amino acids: CSARAAPAGELFF. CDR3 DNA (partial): TGCAGTGCTAGGGCGGCCCCAGCCGGGGAG.

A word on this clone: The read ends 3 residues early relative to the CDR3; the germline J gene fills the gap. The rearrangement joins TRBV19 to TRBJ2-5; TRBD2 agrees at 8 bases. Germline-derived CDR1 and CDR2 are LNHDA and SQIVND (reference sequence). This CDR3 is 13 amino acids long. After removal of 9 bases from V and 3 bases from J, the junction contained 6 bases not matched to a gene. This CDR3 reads CASHYSGEETQYF. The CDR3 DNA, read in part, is TGTGCCAGCCACTATAGCGGGGAAGAGACC.

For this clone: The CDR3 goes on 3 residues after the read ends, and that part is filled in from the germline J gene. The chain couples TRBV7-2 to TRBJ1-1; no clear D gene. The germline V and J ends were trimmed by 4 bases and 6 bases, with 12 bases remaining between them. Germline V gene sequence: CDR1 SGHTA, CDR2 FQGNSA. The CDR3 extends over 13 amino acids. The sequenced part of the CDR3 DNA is TGTGCCAGCAGCTCCTATCTGCGGGCTGAA. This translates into CASSSYLRAE. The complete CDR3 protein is CASSSYLRAEAFF.

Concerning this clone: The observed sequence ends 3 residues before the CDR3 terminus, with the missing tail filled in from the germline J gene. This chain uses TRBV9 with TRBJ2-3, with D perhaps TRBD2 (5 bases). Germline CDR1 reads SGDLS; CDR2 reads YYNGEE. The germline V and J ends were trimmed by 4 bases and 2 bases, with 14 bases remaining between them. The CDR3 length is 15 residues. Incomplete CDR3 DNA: TGTGCCAGCAGCTCCGCTAGCTACCCCACAGATACG. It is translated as CASSSASYPTDT. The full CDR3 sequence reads CASSSASYPTDTQYF.

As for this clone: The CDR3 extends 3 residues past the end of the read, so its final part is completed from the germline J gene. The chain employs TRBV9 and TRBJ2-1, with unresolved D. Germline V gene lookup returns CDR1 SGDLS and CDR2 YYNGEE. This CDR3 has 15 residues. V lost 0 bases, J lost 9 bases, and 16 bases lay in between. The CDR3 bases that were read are TGTGCCAGCAGCGTAGATGGGCGTACGTCCGTTGAG. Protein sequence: CASSVDGRTSVE. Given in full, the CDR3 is CASSVDGRTSVEQFF.

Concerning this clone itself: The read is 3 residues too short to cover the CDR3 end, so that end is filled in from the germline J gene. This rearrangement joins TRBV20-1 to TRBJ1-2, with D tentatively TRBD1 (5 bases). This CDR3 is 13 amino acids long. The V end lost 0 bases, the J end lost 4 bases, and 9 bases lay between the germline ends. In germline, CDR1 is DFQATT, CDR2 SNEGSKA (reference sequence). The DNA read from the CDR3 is TGCAGTGCTAGAGAGGAGGGGTCCTATGGC. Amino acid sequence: CSAREEGSYG. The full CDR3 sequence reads CSAREEGSYGYTF.

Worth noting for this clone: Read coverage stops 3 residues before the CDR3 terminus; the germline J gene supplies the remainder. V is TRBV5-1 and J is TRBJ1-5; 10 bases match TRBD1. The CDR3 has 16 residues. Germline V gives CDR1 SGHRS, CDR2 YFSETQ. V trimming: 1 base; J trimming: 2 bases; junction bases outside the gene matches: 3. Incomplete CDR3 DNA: TGCGCCAGCAGCTTGTACGGGACAGGGGGCAATCAGCCC. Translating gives CASSLYGTGGNQP. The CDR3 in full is CASSLYGTGGNQPQHF.

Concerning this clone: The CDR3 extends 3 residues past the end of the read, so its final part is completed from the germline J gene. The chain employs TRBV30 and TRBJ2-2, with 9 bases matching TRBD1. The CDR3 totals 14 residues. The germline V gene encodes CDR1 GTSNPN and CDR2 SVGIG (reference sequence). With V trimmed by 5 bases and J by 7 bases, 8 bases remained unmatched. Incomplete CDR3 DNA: TGTGCCTGGGGACCGGGACAGGGCGACGGGGAG. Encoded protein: CAWGPGQGDGE. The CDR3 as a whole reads CAWGPGQGDGELFF.

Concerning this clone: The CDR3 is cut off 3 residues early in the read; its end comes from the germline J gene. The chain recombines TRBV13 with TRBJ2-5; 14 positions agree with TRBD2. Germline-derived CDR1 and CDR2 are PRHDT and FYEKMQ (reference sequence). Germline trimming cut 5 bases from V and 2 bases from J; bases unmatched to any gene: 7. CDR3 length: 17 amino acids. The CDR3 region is CASSERGTSGGQETQYF. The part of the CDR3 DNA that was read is TGTGCCAGCAGCGAGCGGGGGACTAGCGGGGGTCAAGAGACC.

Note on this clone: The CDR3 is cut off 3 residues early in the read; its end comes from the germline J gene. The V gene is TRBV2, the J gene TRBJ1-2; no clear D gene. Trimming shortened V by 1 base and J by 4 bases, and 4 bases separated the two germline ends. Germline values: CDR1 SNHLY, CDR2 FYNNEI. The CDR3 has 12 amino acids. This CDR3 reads CASSEDSYGYTF. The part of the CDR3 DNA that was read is TGTGCCAGCAGTGAAGACAGCTATGGC.

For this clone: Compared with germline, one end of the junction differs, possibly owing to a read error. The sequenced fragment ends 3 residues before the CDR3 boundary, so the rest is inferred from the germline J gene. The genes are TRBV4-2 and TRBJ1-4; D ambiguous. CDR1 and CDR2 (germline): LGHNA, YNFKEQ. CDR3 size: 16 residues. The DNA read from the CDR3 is TGCGCCAGCAGCCAAGATGGGCGGGTCTTCGATGAAAAA. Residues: CASSQDGRVFDEK. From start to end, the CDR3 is CASSQDGRVFDEKLFF.